This TCR beta chain stems from a study of circulating and synovial CD4+ cells in juvenile arthritis. Notes on the study in general: Circulating pathogenic-like and bulk T cells looked alike by Vbeta family usage. Shared-clonotype fractions with synovium likely underestimate full repertoire overlap. T cell genome counts differed by at least an order of magnitude between CPL and CD4 samples.

Turning to this clone: Its antigen remains unknown.

Repertoires were generated with immunoSEQ multiplex PCR, while TCRdb's copy carries only in-frame clones and drops some. The sample has about 30,000 clones; over 85% are singletons. V was cut by 3 bases and J by 0 bases, with 29 bases left in between. The length of the CDR3 is 22 residues. Germline CDR1 reads MNHEY; CDR2 reads SMNVEV (reference sequence). The sequenced material came from CD4+ T cells from blood. This receptor was obtained from a human donor with juvenile idiopathic arthritis. This chain connects TRBV27 to TRBJ1-4, with a weak D call TRBD1 (5 bases). This CDR3 is CASSFVIVRRGVRASTNEKLFF. CDR3 coding DNA: TGTGCCAGCAGTTTCGTCATTGTCAGAAGGGGCGTCAGGGCATCAACTAATGAAAAACTGTTTTTT.